Listed below are T cell receptor beta chains from one sample, sequenced in a study of regulatory T cells in long-lasting Graves disease. TCRdb itself ran the multiplex PCR reads through MiXCR, one entry per CDR3 protein. The table includes around 510,000 distinct CDR3 sequences, roughly 20% detected once. The sequencing used peripheral blood mononuclear cells (PBMCs), collected when the disease was refractory, from a patient treated with antithyroid drugs. These receptors all come from a female donor with Graves disease. Each CDR3 is given with its conserved first and last residue. D genes are given only for firm matches. Size values are once, few and many counts, or a class for expanded clones, and some rows have none.

V gene	D gene	J gene	clone size	CDR3 protein	CDR3 DNA
TRBV27	NA	TRBJ1-2	many	CASSHTAGYGYTF	TGTGCCAGCAGTCACACAGCGGGCTATGGCTACACCTTC
TRBV27	NA	TRBJ1-2	many	CASSWTTDPGDGYTF	TGTGCCAGCAGTTGGACGACCGACCCCGGGGATGGCTACACCTTC
TRBV24-1	NA	TRBJ2-7	NA	CATSDLRGKVTYEQYF	TGTGCCACCAGTGATTTGAGGGGTAAAGTGACCTACGAGCAGTACTTC
TRBV30	NA	TRBJ2-5	many	CAWSRKVGGETQYF	TGTGCCTGGAGTCGGAAGGTTGGGGGAGAGACCCAGTACTTC
TRBV28	TRBD1	TRBJ2-7	many	CASRPQGALNEQYF	TGTGCCAGCAGACCCCAGGGGGCGCTTAACGAGCAGTACTTC
TRBV15	NA	TRBJ1-2	few	CATSQGYGYTF	TGTGCCACCAGCCAAGGGTATGGCTACACCTTC
TRBV6-4	NA	TRBJ2-2	NA	CASSDHGAGTGELFF	TGTGCCAGCAGCGACCATGGGGCCGGCACCGGGGAGCTGTTTTTT
TRBV7-3	NA	TRBJ1-1	many	CASSLTRNTEAFF	TGTGCCAGCAGCTTAACCCGAAACACTGAAGCTTTCTTT
TRBV29-1	TRBD1	TRBJ2-7	many	CSVLGQAAYEQYF	TGCAGCGTCCTAGGACAGGCCGCCTACGAGCAGTACTTC
TRBV11-2	TRBD2	TRBJ2-7	many	CASSVGLASYEQYF	TGTGCCAGCAGCGTCGGACTAGCCTCCTACGAGCAGTACTTC
TRBV27	TRBD1	TRBJ2-1	once	CASSLYGTGANEQFF	TGTGCCAGCAGTTTATATGGGACAGGGGCCAATGAGCAGTTCTTC
TRBV2	TRBD1	TRBJ1-5	once	CASSSGTGVQPQHF	TGTGCCAGCAGTTCCGGGACAGGGGTACAGCCCCAGCATTTT
TRBV11-2	TRBD1	TRBJ1-1	few	CASSLGTGERNTEAFF	TGTGCCAGCAGCTTAGGCACAGGGGAGAGGAACACTGAAGCTTTCTTT
TRBV12-3/TRBV12-4	NA	TRBJ1-6	many	CASVRGASYNSPLHF	TGTGCCAGCGTGAGGGGAGCTTCCTATAATTCACCCCTCCACTTT
TRBV7-6	NA	TRBJ2-7	many	CASSLVSDSYEQYF	TGTGCCAGCAGCTTAGTCAGTGACTCCTACGAGCAGTACTTC
TRBV29-1	NA	TRBJ1-5	NA	CSVGGPGNQPQHF	TGCAGCGTTGGGGGACCGGGCAATCAGCCCCAGCATTTT
TRBV29-1	NA	TRBJ2-2	NA	CSVIQGVGELFF	TGCAGCGTGATACAGGGCGTCGGGGAGCTGTTTTTT
TRBV20-1	NA	TRBJ2-7	NA	CSARDVVQDAYEQYF	TGCAGTGCTAGAGATGTCGTACAGGACGCCTACGAGCAGTACTTC
TRBV2	TRBD2	TRBJ2-7	many	CASSELAGELSWDF	TGTGCCAGCAGTGAGCTAGCGGGAGAGCTGAGTTGGGACTTC
TRBV6-2/TRBV6-3	TRBD1	TRBJ1-3	NA	CASTGTQGAIYF	TGTGCCAGCACAGGGACCCAGGGGGCCATATATTTT
TRBV12-3/TRBV12-4	TRBD1	TRBJ2-7	many	CASSPRDRVTYEQYF	TGTGCCAGCAGCCCCCGCGACAGGGTAACCTACGAGCAGTACTTC
TRBV7-3	NA	TRBJ1-2	few	CASSPDPGKPYGYTF	TGTGCCAGCAGCCCAGATCCGGGAAAACCCTATGGCTACACCTTC
TRBV7-9	TRBD1	TRBJ2-7	few	CASSTNPRDRGKYEQYF	TGTGCCAGCAGCACAAACCCACGGGACAGGGGAAAATACGAGCAGTACTTC
TRBV7-2	NA	TRBJ2-4	few	CASSLEVGIAKNIQYF	TGTGCCAGCAGCTTAGAGGTGGGGATAGCCAAAAACATTCAGTACTTC
TRBV12-3/TRBV12-4	NA	TRBJ2-2	many	CASRTSSAGELFF	TGTGCCAGCAGAACCTCGAGTGCCGGGGAGCTGTTTTTT
TRBV2	NA	TRBJ2-2	NA	CASRGLRTANTGELFF	TGTGCCAGCAGGGGCCTCAGGACAGCGAACACCGGGGAGCTGTTTTTT
TRBV6-5	NA	TRBJ2-5	NA	CASSYLGADSSDF	TGTGCCAGCAGTTACTTGGGGGCGGACAGCTCGGACTTC
TRBV29-1	NA	TRBJ2-2	NA	CSVTKGGPGANTGELFF	TGCAGCGTCACAAAGGGGGGGCCAGGTGCGAACACCGGGGAGCTGTTTTTT
TRBV5-1	NA	TRBJ1-3	few	CASSLGSSGVGNTIYF	TGCGCCAGCAGCTTGGGTTCCTCAGGGGTTGGAAACACCATATATTTT
TRBV4-1	NA	TRBJ2-6	NA	CASSQFSQGSNGANVLTF	TGCGCCAGCAGCCAATTCTCACAGGGCTCCAATGGGGCCAACGTCCTGACTTTC
TRBV7-3	NA	TRBJ2-2	NA	CASSPEQGANTGELFF	TGTGCCAGCAGCCCCGAACAGGGCGCGAACACCGGGGAGCTGTTTTTT
TRBV20-1	NA	TRBJ2-7	NA	CSARDPGLPPYEQYF	TGCAGTGCTAGGGATCCGGGACTTCCCCCGTACGAGCAGTACTTC
TRBV28	TRBD2	TRBJ2-2	many	CASSSLGTRGFTGELFF	TGTGCCAGCAGTAGTCTCGGGACTAGGGGATTCACCGGGGAGCTGTTTTTT
TRBV6-1	NA	TRBJ2-1	many	CASSPDSNNEQFF	TGTGCCAGCAGTCCAGACTCGAACAATGAGCAGTTCTTC
TRBV30	NA	TRBJ1-5	many	CAWSGLGHGSPQHF	TGTGCCTGGAGTGGTTTGGGGCACGGTTCGCCCCAGCATTTT
TRBV11-2	NA	TRBJ1-1	many	CASSSTTGAEAFF	TGTGCCAGCAGCTCAACAACAGGAGCCGAAGCTTTCTTT
TRBV2	NA	TRBJ1-4	many	CASDRGEEKLFF	TGTGCCAGCGACAGAGGAGAGGAAAAACTGTTTTTT
TRBV15	TRBD2	TRBJ2-5	many	CATSFGGQETQYF	TGTGCCACCAGCTTCGGGGGGCAAGAGACCCAGTACTTC
TRBV3-1	NA	TRBJ2-7	NA	CASSQDFRGSEKYF	TGTGCCAGCAGCCAAGATTTTCGGGGTTCGGAGAAGTACTTC
TRBV11-3	NA	TRBJ2-1	NA	CASSLASGRFNEQFF	TGTGCCAGCAGCTTAGCCTCGGGACGATTCAATGAGCAGTTCTTC
TRBV10-2	TRBD1	TRBJ1-5	few	CASRLGTGGNQPQHF	TGCGCCAGCAGGCTTGGGACAGGGGGGAATCAGCCCCAGCATTTT
TRBV7-2	NA	TRBJ1-2	many	CASSLAGTANYGYTF	TGTGCCAGCAGCTTAGCGGGCACCGCTAACTATGGCTACACCTTC
TRBV7-9	NA	TRBJ2-4	NA	CASSLVRSIGDIQYF	TGTGCCAGCAGCTTAGTTCGCAGCATAGGAGACATTCAGTACTTC
TRBV29-1	NA	TRBJ2-7	NA	CSVEDRVGVGYF	TGCAGCGTTGAAGATCGGGTGGGGGTTGGGTACTTC
TRBV6-1	TRBD1	TRBJ1-1	many	CASSTRTGENTEAFF	TGTGCCAGCAGTACCCGGACAGGGGAGAACACTGAAGCTTTCTTT
TRBV5-1	TRBD1	TRBJ2-7	NA	CASSLVDRGREQYF	TGCGCCAGCAGCTTGGTCGACAGGGGTCGGGAGCAGTACTTC
TRBV29-1	TRBD2	TRBJ2-5	many	CSVNVAGGETQYF	TGCAGCGTCAACGTAGCGGGAGGAGAGACCCAGTACTTC
TRBV24-1	NA	TRBJ1-1	many	CATGLGGTEAFF	TGTGCCACCGGGTTGGGAGGGACTGAAGCTTTCTTT
TRBV14	NA	TRBJ1-6	NA	CASSRGGHSPLHF	TGTGCCAGCAGCCGGGGGGGTCATTCACCCCTCCACTTT
TRBV12-3/TRBV12-4	TRBD1	TRBJ1-1	many	CASSPSRRGLKSDTEAFF	TGTGCCAGCAGTCCTAGCCGCAGGGGGCTTAAATCGGACACTGAAGCTTTCTTT
TRBV6-1	NA	TRBJ2-5	NA	CASGLAGSETQYF	TGTGCCAGCGGCTTGGCAGGGTCAGAGACCCAGTACTTC
TRBV5-1	NA	TRBJ1-2	many	CASSHVGRRNYGYTF	TGCGCCAGCAGCCACGTGGGACGGAGAAACTATGGCTACACCTTC
TRBV27	NA	TRBJ2-2	few	CASTESGRSTGELFF	TGTGCCAGCACCGAATCGGGCAGATCCACCGGGGAGCTGTTTTTT
TRBV6-2/TRBV6-3	NA	TRBJ2-5	NA	CASSLRVEETQYF	TGTGCCAGCAGCCTCAGGGTGGAGGAGACCCAGTACTTC
TRBV28	TRBD2	TRBJ2-6	many	CASRSPGGTGANVLTF	TGTGCCAGCAGGTCCCCGGGGGGGACCGGGGCCAACGTCCTGACTTTC
TRBV5-5	NA	TRBJ1-6	few	CASSREDIAYNSPLHF	TGTGCCAGCAGCCGGGAAGACATCGCCTATAATTCACCCCTCCACTTT
TRBV28	TRBD1	TRBJ2-7	many	CASTLTGAYEQYF	TGTGCCAGCACCCTAACAGGGGCCTACGAGCAGTACTTC